This TCR beta chain was sequenced in a study of T cell responses to AZD1222 COVID-19 vaccine. Study results and limitations: Clonal diversity may have been underestimated in mostly white British donors. Compared with day 0, the breadth and depth of the Spike-specific TCR repertoire rose significantly after two doses of AZD1222. Baseline testing showed seropositivity in only a handful of AZD1222 recipients.

Sequenced by immunoSEQ multiplex PCR; TCRdb stores in-frame clones only, minus some. The data show some 150,000 clones, about 86% seen once. For this clone: Antigen: not known.

Germline lookup yields CDR1 SGHNT and CDR2 YENEEA. The CDR3 covers 13 residues. V was clipped by 2 bases and J by 4 bases, with 8 bases between them. Second-dose intervals near 4 or 12 weeks were combined. The V call is TRBV11-3, the J call TRBJ2-5; D perhaps matches TRBD2 (5 bases). The TCR comes from an adult who received the AZD1222 COVID-19 vaccine. Material: peripheral blood, obtained 28 days after the second AZD1222 dose. In DNA, the CDR3 is TGTGCCAGCAGCTTATCAGGAGGAGAGACCCAGTACTTC. It translates to CASSLSGGETQYF.